This TCR beta chain derives from a study of control samples from healthy donors and cancer patients. This CDR3 comprises 16 residues. Germline V gene sequence: CDR1 LNHDA, CDR2 SQIVND (reference sequence). The V and J ends lost 5 bases and 1 base respectively, with 16 bases between them. The protocol was immunoSEQ multiplex PCR, while the TCRdb copy is restricted to in-frame clones and leaves out a portion. The sample carries 75,000 to 90,000 clones, around 91% recorded once. The rearrangement links TRBV19 to TRBJ2-3; D unclear. The sample taken for sequencing was blood. This TCR was sampled from a man aged 45-65 years in good health. The CDR3 reads CASSPGPLTGTDTQYF. In DNA, the CDR3 is TGTGCCAGTAGTCCCGGGCCCCTAACGGGCACAGATACGCAGTATTTT. Full variable domain (remainder filled in from reference TRBV19 and TRBJ2-3): DGGITQSPKYLFRKEGQNVTLSCEQNLNHDAMYWYRQDPGQGLRLIYYSQIVNDFQKGDIAEGYSVSREKKESFPLTVTSAQKNPTAFYLCASSPGPLTGTDTQYFGPGTRLTVL.